This TCR beta chain was sequenced for a study of blood T cell repertoires in COVID-19. V shed 5 bases and J 7 bases; nucleotides not matched to a gene: 9. The germline V gene encodes CDR1 LGHNA and CDR2 YNFKEQ. The CDR3 is 17 residues long. Clones were read by immunoSEQ multiplex PCR, and TCRdb kept only the in-frame ones, dropping some. The sample comprises 95,000 to 150,000 clones, about nine tenths of which are singletons, and around 4% rests with the top ten. This receptor was identified in a man between 40 and 49 years old with acute or convalescent COVID-19. The rearrangement uses TRBV4-2 and TRBJ2-1; 15 nucleotides align to TRBD2. The sample taken for sequencing was peripheral blood. CDR3 protein: CASSIGLAGGRRNEQFF. In DNA form, the CDR3 reads TGTGCCAGCAGCATCGGACTAGCGGGGGGGCGGCGAAATGAGCAGTTCTTC.